Given below is one TCR beta chain in context. The data originate from a study of shared clonotypes between healthy human individuals. The CDR3 runs to 14 residues. V was pared by 5 bases and J by 0 bases, with 8 bases between. CDR1 MDHEN and CDR2 SYDVKM come from the germline V gene. Generated by immunoSEQ multiplex PCR, the TCRdb table keeps only in-frame clones and is missing some. The table lists about half a million clones, about 72% of them singletons. The chain joins TRBV28 to TRBJ1-3; D remains unclear. The TCR was taken from a woman aged 40 to 55 in good health. Some clones in this sample may be carry-over from other donors' samples. The sample taken for sequencing was PBMCs. The CDR3 DNA follows: TGTGCCAGCAGTCGGACGTCCTCTGGAAACACCATATATTTT. Its translation: CASSRTSSGNTIYF.